These T cell receptor beta chains were read from a single sample in a study of OX40 agonist ivuxolimab in advanced cancers. Here immunoSEQ multiplex PCR was the method, and the copy in TCRdb shows in-frame clones only, minus some. The data hold fewer than 10,000 clones, with around 70% observed a single time. Sequences were derived from CD4+ or CD8+ T cells sorted from blood, sampled in a trial of the OX40 agonist ivuxolimab. All receptors derive from an adult with an advanced solid tumor such as melanoma, head and neck, liver or kidney cancer. Both conserved end residues are part of each CDR3. The D gene is left open where the match is weak. The listing skips clone size in some rows; elsewhere it reads once, few, many or a size class.

abundance,len,j_gene,d_gene,v_gene,CDR3nt,CDR3aa
NA,16,TRBJ2-5,NA,TRBV4-1,TGCGCCAGCAGCCAAGAGGGCGGTGGGGCCCGAGAGACCCAGTACTTC,CASSQEGGGARETQYF
few,15,TRBJ2-7,NA,TRBV28,TGTGCCAGCAGTCTTCTTGGAGGCGACCTCTACGAGCAGTACTTC,CASSLLGGDLYEQYF
medium-sized,13,TRBJ2-3,NA,TRBV2,TGTGCCAGCGAGACAGGGACTGCAGATACGCAGTATTTT,CASETGTADTQYF
NA,16,TRBJ2-7,TRBD2,TRBV10-3,TGTGCCATCAGTGGGGGGACTAGCGGGAGGGCCCACGAGCAGTACTTC,CAISGGTSGRAHEQYF
few,13,TRBJ2-3,NA,TRBV27,TGTGCCAGCAGTTTATTCAGCACAGATACGCAGTATTTT,CASSLFSTDTQYF
NA,16,TRBJ1-3,NA,TRBV5-1,TGCGCCAGCAGCTTCCTGTTACTGTTCTCTGGAAACACCATATATTTT,CASSFLLLFSGNTIYF
NA,13,TRBJ2-1,NA,TRBV5-1,TGCGCCAGCAGCTTCCTCGGGGGTAATGAGCAGTTCTTC,CASSFLGGNEQFF
NA,17,TRBJ1-1,TRBD1,TRBV19,TGTGCCAGTACTTATTCCGGGACAGGGGGCCTAAACACTGAAGCTTTCTTT,CASTYSGTGGLNTEAFF
NA,17,TRBJ2-7,TRBD2,TRBV9,TGTGCCAGCAGCGTAGATTTTAGCGGGAGTCTTCGGGACGAGCAGTACTTC,CASSVDFSGSLRDEQYF
NA,12,TRBJ1-5,NA,TRBV5-3,TGTGCCAGCAGCTTGGGGGATCAGCCCCAGCATTTT,CASSLGDQPQHF
few,13,TRBJ2-7,NA,TRBV7-2,TGTGCCAGCAGCTTTAACCCGACCTACGAGCAGTACTTC,CASSFNPTYEQYF
NA,12,TRBJ1-4,NA,TRBV27,TGTGCCAGCAGTTCACCTGCGGGTAACCTGTTTTTT,CASSSPAGNLFF
once,12,TRBJ2-1,NA,TRBV7-9,TGTGCCAGCAGCTTAATCCAGCGGGAGCAGTTCTTC,CASSLIQREQFF
NA,16,TRBJ2-2,NA,TRBV9,TGTGCCAGCAGCGTAGTCGGGGGATCGAACACCGGGGAGCTGTTTTTT,CASSVVGGSNTGELFF
NA,15,TRBJ2-2,NA,TRBV6-5,TGTGCCAGCAGTTACACTCCTTCGGGCACCGGGGAGCTGTTTTTT,CASSYTPSGTGELFF
NA,11,TRBJ2-1,NA,TRBV7-9,TGTGCCAGCAGCGAACAAGGTGAGCAGTTCTTC,CASSEQGEQFF
NA,11,TRBJ2-7,NA,TRBV7-3,TGTGCCAGCAGCCCAATCTACGAGCAGTACTTC,CASSPIYEQYF
once,16,TRBJ1-2,TRBD1,TRBV7-8,TGTGCCAGCAGCCCCAGGACAGGGGGTGATATCTATGGCTACACCTTC,CASSPRTGGDIYGYTF
NA,13,TRBJ2-5,NA,TRBV10-2,TGCGCCAGCAGTCCCGTCGAATGGGAGACCCAGTACTTC,CASSPVEWETQYF
few,14,TRBJ1-5,NA,TRBV27,TGTGCCAGCAGCAATGGGGGCCTATATCAGCCCCAGCATTTT,CASSNGGLYQPQHF
NA,13,TRBJ1-1,NA,TRBV19,TGTGCCAGTAGTATTCCAGGTAGAACTGAAGCTTTCTTT,CASSIPGRTEAFF
NA,16,TRBJ2-1,TRBD2,TRBV6-5,TGTGCCAGCAGTTACCTAGCGGGGGGCCGGGTAAATGAGCAGTTCTTC,CASSYLAGGRVNEQFF
NA,15,TRBJ2-7,TRBD2,TRBV9,TGTGCCAGCAGCGTGGCTGGACTAGCCTCCTACGAGCAGTACTTC,CASSVAGLASYEQYF
NA,14,TRBJ1-3,NA,TRBV2,TGTGCCAGCGACACCCAGAGGTCTGGAAATACCATATATTTT,CASDTQRSGNTIYF
NA,15,TRBJ2-7,NA,TRBV19,TGTGCCAGTAGTATAGGGCCCTCCGTCGTCAACGAGCAGTACTTC,CASSIGPSVVNEQYF
NA,15,TRBJ1-4,NA,TRBV9,TGTGCCAGCAGCGTAGAGGGAGCAGAACTTGAAAAACTGTTTTTT,CASSVEGAELEKLFF
NA,16,TRBJ2-1,TRBD2,TRBV19,TGTGCCAGTAGTTCCCGGACTAGCGGGGTTCCCAATGAGCAGTTCTTC,CASSSRTSGVPNEQFF
NA,18,TRBJ1-4,NA,TRBV21-1,NA,CASSKVGQGTGINEKLFF
few,11,TRBJ1-2,NA,TRBV6-6,TGTGCCAGCAGTTACAAAGATGGCTACACCTTC,CASSYKDGYTF
few,14,TRBJ1-4,TRBD1,TRBV4-3,TGCGCCAGCAGCCAAGAAGGGGGCTGGCCGGAACTGTTTTTT,CASSQEGGWPELFF
NA,13,TRBJ1-2,NA,TRBV12-5,TGTGCTAGTGGTTTGGAGGGGGGCTATGGCTACACCTTC,CASGLEGGYGYTF
NA,14,TRBJ2-7,NA,TRBV7-2,TGTGCCAGCACCGAGGGATTGAAGCGGCGTAAGCAGTACTTC,CASTEGLKRRKQYF
NA,12,TRBJ1-2,NA,TRBV5-4,TGTGCCAGCAGCCGTGACGACTATGGCTACACCTTC,CASSRDDYGYTF
NA,12,TRBJ2-7,TRBD1,TRBV29-1,TGCAGCGTCCGGGACAGTTTCTACGAGCAGTACTTC,CSVRDSFYEQYF
NA,15,TRBJ1-2,NA,TRBV4-2,TGTGCCAGCAGCCAATCCGACAGCCTTAACTATGGCTACACCTTC,CASSQSDSLNYGYTF
few,14,TRBJ1-2,TRBD1,TRBV28,TGTGCCAGCAGTTCATACAGGGGCAACTATGGCTACACCTTC,CASSSYRGNYGYTF
few,13,TRBJ2-2,NA,TRBV6-5,TGTGCCAGCAGTCTCCAAGGCTACGGGGAGCTGTTTTTT,CASSLQGYGELFF
NA,16,TRBJ1-1,TRBD1,TRBV28,TGTGCCAGCAGTCAGGGACAGGGGTTATCGAACACTGAAGCTTTCTTT,CASSQGQGLSNTEAFF
NA,12,TRBJ2-1,NA,TRBV7-9,TGTGCCAGCAGCTATGGGTGGGATGAGCAGTTCTTC,CASSYGWDEQFF
NA,13,TRBJ2-4,NA,TRBV6-5,TGTGCCAGCAGGGGGGCTTGGGAGGACATTCAGTACTTC,CASRGAWEDIQYF
NA,13,TRBJ1-1,TRBD1,TRBV7-9,TGTGCCAGCAGCGTAATACAGGGGCCTGAAGCTTTCTTT,CASSVIQGPEAFF